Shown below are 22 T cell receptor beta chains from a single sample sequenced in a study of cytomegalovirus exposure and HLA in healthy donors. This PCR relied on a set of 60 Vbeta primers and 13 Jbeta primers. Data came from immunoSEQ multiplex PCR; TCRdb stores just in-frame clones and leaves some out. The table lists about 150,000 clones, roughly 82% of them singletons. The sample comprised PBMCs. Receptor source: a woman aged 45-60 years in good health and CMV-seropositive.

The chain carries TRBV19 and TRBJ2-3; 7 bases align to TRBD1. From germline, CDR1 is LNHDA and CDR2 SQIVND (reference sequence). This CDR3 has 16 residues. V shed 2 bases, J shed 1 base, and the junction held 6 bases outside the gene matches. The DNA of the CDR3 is TGTGCCAGTAGTATACCAGGACAGGTGGGCACAGATACGCAGTATTTT. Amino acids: CASSIPGQVGTDTQYF.

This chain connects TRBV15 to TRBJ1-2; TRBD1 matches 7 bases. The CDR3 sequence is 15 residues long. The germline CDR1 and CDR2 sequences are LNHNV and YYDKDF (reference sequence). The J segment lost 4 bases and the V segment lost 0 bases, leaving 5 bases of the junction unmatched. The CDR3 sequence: CATSREYRDSYGYTF. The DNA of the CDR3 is TGTGCCACCAGCAGAGAGTACCGGGACAGCTATGGCTACACCTTC.

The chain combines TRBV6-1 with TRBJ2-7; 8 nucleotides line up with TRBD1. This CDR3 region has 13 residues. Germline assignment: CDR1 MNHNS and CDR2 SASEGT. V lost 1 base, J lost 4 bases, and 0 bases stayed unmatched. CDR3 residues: CASSEGDRYEQYF. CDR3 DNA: TGTGCCAGCAGTGAAGGGGACAGGTACGAGCAGTACTTC.

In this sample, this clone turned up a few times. CDR3 residues: CAISEPNPVYGYTF. As DNA, the CDR3 is TGTGCCATCAGTGAGCCAAATCCGGTCTATGGCTACACCTTC. V and J are TRBV10-3 and TRBJ1-2, with D uncertain. The germline V gene has CDR1 ENHRY and CDR2 SYGVKD. Trimming removed 2 bases from V and 4 bases from J, with 11 bases in between. CDR3 length: 14 amino acids.

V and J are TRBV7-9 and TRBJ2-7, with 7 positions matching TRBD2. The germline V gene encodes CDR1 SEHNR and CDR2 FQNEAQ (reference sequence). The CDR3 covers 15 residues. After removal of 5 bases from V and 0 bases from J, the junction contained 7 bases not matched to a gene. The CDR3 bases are TGTGCCAGCAGCCAAAGGGAGGGCCTCTCCTACGAGCAGTACTTC. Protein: CASSQREGLSYEQYF.

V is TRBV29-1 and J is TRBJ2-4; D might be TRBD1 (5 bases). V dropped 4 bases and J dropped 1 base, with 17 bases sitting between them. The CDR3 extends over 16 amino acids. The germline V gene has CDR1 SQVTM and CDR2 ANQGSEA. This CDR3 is CSVVFFQGAAKNIQYF. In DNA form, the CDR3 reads TGCAGCGTTGTATTTTTTCAGGGTGCGGCCAAAAACATTCAGTACTTC.

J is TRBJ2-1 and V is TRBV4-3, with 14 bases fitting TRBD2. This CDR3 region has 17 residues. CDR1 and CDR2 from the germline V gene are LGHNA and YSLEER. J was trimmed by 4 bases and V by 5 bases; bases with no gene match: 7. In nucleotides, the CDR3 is TGCGCCAGCAGCGCGAGGACTAGCGGGGGGATGTACAATGAGCAGTTCTTC. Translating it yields CASSARTSGGMYNEQFF.

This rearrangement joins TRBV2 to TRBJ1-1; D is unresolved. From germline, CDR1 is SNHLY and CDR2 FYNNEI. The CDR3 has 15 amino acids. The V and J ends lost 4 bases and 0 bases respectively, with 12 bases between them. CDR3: CASSGRGRVNTEAFF. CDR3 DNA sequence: TGTGCCAGCAGTGGTCGGGGAAGAGTGAACACTGAAGCTTTCTTT. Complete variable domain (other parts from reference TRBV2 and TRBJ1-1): EPEVTQTPSHQVTQMGQEVILRCVPISNHLYFYWYRQILGQKVEFLVSFYNNEISEKSEIFDDQFSVERPDGSNFTLKIRSTKLEDSAMYFCASSGRGRVNTEAFFGQGTRLTVV.

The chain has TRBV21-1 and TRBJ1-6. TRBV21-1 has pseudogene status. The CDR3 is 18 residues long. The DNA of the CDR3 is TGTGCCAGCAGCTCGAGGAATAGAGTTTACTCCTATAATTCACCCCTCCACTTT. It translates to CASSSRNRVYSYNSPLHF.

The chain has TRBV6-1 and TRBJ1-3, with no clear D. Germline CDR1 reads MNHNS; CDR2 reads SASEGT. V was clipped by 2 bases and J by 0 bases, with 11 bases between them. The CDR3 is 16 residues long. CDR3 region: CASSEFPPSSGNTIYF. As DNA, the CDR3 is TGTGCCAGCAGTGAATTTCCGCCGAGCTCTGGAAACACCATATATTTT.

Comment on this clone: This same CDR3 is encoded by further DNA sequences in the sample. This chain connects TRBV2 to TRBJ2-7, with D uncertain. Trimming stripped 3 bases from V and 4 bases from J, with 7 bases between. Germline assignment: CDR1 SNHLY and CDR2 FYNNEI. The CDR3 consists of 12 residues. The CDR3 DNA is TGTGCCAGCAGTGAGGGCCGGTACGAGCAGTACTTC. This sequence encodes CASSEGRYEQYF.

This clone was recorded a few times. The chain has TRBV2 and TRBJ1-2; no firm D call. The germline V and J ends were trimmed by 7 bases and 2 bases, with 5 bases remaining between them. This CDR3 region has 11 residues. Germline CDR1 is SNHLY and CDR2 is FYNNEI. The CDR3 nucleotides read TGTGCCAGCAACCGGAACTATGGCTACACCTTC. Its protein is CASNRNYGYTF.

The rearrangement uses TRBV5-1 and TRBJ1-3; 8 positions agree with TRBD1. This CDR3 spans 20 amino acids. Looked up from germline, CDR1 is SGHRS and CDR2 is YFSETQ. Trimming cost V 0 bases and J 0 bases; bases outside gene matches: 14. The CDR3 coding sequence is TGCGCCAGCAGCTTGGCTTTGACAGGGGCCCTCCCGAGCTCTGGAAACACCATATATTTT. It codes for CASSLALTGALPSSGNTIYF.

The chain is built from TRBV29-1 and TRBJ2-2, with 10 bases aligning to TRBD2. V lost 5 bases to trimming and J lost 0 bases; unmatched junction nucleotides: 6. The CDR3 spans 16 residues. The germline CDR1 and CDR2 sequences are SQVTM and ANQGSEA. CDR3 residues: CSVMGTSASNTGELFF. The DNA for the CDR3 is TGCAGCGTTATGGGGACTAGCGCCTCGAACACCGGGGAGCTGTTTTTT.

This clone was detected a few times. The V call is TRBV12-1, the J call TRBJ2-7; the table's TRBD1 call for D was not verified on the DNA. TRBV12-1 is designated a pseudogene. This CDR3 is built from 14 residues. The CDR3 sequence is CASSPDGGRYEQYF. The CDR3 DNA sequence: TGTGCCAGCAGTCCGGATGGGGGCAGGTACGAGCAGTACTTC.

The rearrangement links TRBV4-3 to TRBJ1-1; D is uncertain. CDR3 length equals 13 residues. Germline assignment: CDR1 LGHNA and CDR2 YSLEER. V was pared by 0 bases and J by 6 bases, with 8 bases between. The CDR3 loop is CASSQEVEAEAFF. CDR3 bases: TGCGCCAGCAGCCAAGAGGTAGAGGCTGAAGCTTTCTTT.

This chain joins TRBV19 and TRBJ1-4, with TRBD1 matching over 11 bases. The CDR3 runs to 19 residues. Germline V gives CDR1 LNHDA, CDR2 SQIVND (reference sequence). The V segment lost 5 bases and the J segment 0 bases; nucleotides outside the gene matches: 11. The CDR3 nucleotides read TGTGCCAGTAGTGCCCGGACAGGGGGCTTAAGGGCAACTAATGAAAAACTGTTTTTT. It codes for CASSARTGGLRATNEKLFF.

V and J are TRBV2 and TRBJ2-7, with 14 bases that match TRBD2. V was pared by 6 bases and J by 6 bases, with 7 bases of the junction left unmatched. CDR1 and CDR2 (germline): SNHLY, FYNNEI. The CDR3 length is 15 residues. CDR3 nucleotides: TGTGCCAGCAGGCCCGGGACTAGCGGGGGAACCGAGCAGTACTTC. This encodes CASRPGTSGGTEQYF.

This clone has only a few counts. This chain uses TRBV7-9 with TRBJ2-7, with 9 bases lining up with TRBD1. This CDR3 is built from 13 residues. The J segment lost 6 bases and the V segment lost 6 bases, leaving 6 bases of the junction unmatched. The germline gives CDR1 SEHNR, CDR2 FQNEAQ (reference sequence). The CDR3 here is CASRAGTGSEQYF. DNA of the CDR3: TGTGCCAGCAGGGCCGGGACAGGGTCCGAGCAGTACTTC. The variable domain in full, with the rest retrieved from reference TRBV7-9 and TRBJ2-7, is DTGVSQNPRHKITKRGQNVTFRCDPISEHNRLYWYRQTLGQGPEFLTYFQNEAQLEKSRLLSDRFSAERPKGSFSTLEIQRTEQGDSAMYLCASRAGTGSEQYFGPGTRLTVT.

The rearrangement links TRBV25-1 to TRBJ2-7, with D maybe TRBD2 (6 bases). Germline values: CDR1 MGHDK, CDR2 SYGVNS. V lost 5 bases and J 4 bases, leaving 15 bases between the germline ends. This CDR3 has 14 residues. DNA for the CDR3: TGTGCCAGCAGTAACTCAAAGGGACTTTACGAGCAGTACTTC. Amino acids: CASSNSKGLYEQYF.

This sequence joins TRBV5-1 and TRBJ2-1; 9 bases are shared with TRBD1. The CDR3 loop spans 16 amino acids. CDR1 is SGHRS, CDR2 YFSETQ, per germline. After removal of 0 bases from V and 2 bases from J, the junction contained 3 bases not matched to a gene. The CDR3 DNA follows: TGCGCCAGCAGCTTGGGGGGGACAGGGACCTACAATGAGCAGTTCTTC. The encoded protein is CASSLGGTGTYNEQFF. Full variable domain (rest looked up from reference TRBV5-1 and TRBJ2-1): KAGVTQTPRYLIKTRGQQVTLSCSPISGHRSVSWYQQTPGQGLQFLFEYFSETQRNKGNFPGRFSGRQFSNSRSEMNVSTLELGDSALYLCASSLGGTGTYNEQFFGPGTRLTVL.

Written as DNA, the CDR3 is TGTGCCAGCAGCACAGGGGGCATAAGCTCCTACAATGAGCAGTTCTTC. Translation gives CASSTGGISSYNEQFF. This chain joins TRBV7-2 and TRBJ2-1; 9 positions match TRBD1. The length of the CDR3 is 16 residues. Germline loops: CDR1 SGHTA, CDR2 FQGNSA. Trimming cost V 5 bases and J 0 bases; bases outside gene matches: 5.